The sequence of this T cell receptor beta chain was determined in a study of graft-versus-host responses after intestinal transplantation. Study-level information: Every one of the recipients received anti-thymocyte globulin induction and afterwards took tacrolimus and steroids for roughly three years. Points from the study as a whole: Across patients carrying graft-donor T cell macrochimerism, allografts held high graft-versus-host to host-versus-graft clonal ratios.

The data were produced by immunoSEQ multiplex PCR, yet TCRdb's version contains in-frame clones alone and is incomplete. Among under 65,000 clones, approximately 94% were seen once, and the ten largest hold roughly 0.4%. After removal of 4 bases from V and 8 bases from J, the junction contained 8 bases not matched to a gene. CDR3 size: 14 residues. In germline, CDR1 is MNHEY, CDR2 SVGAGI. Worth noting for this clone: What it recognizes is unknown.

The rearrangement links TRBV6-5 to TRBJ1-2; 9 bases line up with TRBD1. Source: unstimulated CD4+ T cells sorted from spleen or lymph node cells, taken before transplant. The receptor comes from a human donor who was the organ donor for an intestinal transplant. Here the CDR3 DNA reads TGTGCCAGCAGTTGGGACAGGGAAGTAACGGGCTACACCTTC. It is translated as CASSWDREVTGYTF.